The subject of this entry is one T cell receptor beta chain. This record comes from a study of cytomegalovirus exposure and HLA in healthy donors. The ends lost 6 bases at V and 4 bases at J; junction bases unmatched: 4. There are 13 residues in the CDR3. Germline CDR1 is SQVTM and CDR2 is ANQGSEA. The primer mix had 60 Vbeta and 13 Jbeta primers. Generated by immunoSEQ multiplex PCR, the TCRdb table keeps only in-frame clones and is missing some. In the table there are some 95,000 clones, around 71% of which are singletons. This chain links TRBV29-1 with TRBJ1-5; TRBD1 matches at 9 bases. The TCR was taken from a man aged 25-45 years in good health and CMV-seronegative. Sequencing was performed on PBMCs. This chain's CDR3 is CSVRQGGNQPQHF. The CDR3 DNA reads as TGCAGCGTCCGACAGGGGGGGAATCAGCCCCAGCATTTT.